These 6 T cell receptor beta chains came from one sample sequenced in a study of Ad26.COV2.S vaccination and SARS-CoV-2 variants. Treatment noted: roughly 20 received Ad26.COV2.S at low or high dose, single or two shots; 5 received placebo; per-sample allocation not given. Material that was analyzed had been drawn on day 63 after the first vaccine or placebo injection. Some clones are missing from TCRdb's copy, which holds only in-frame ones; the method was immunoSEQ multiplex PCR. The table includes about 680,000 clones, more than 70% detected once. The input for sequencing was peripheral blood, taken in a trial of Ad26.COV2.S vaccine versus placebo. The receptors stem from a person between 18 and 65 years old who received the Ad26.COV2.S COVID-19 vaccine or a placebo.

The chain combines TRBV19 with TRBJ1-4; TRBD1 is a possible D gene (5 bases). The CDR3 sequence is 15 residues long. Germline V gives CDR1 LNHDA, CDR2 SQIVND (reference sequence). Trimming removed 3 bases at V and 7 bases at J, with 15 bases between. CDR3 coding DNA: TGTGCCAGTAGTATGGGGGACCAAAGGGGTGAAAAACTGTTTTTT. Translating it yields CASSMGDQRGEKLFF. Based on the CDR3 plus reference TRBV19 and TRBJ1-4, the full variable domain is DGGITQSPKYLFRKEGQNVTLSCEQNLNHDAMYWYRQDPGQGLRLIYYSQIVNDFQKGDIAEGYSVSREKKESFPLTVTSAQKNPTAFYLCASSMGDQRGEKLFFGSGTQLSVL.

V and J are TRBV7-6 and TRBJ2-2; D is perhaps TRBD2 (6 bases). With 6 bases removed from V and 0 bases from J, the gap between germline ends came to 11 bases. This CDR3 contains 15 residues. The germline V gene encodes CDR1 SGHVS and CDR2 FNYEAQ. The CDR3, as DNA: TGTGCCAGCAGGAAGGGCGGGGCGAACACCGGGGAGCTGTTTTTT. It is translated as CASRKGGANTGELFF.

V usage is TRBV6-1 and J usage is TRBJ1-2; D unresolved. Germline V gene lookup returns CDR1 MNHNS and CDR2 SASEGT. V was shortened by 1 base and J by 2 bases, with 5 bases between the two germline ends. CDR3 size: 13 residues. CDR3 amino acids: CASSEVGNYGYTF. The DNA of the CDR3 is TGTGCCAGCAGTGAAGTAGGAAACTATGGCTACACCTTC.

The gene calls are TRBV14 and TRBJ2-7, with D uncertain. The germline CDR1 and CDR2 sequences are SGHDN and FVKESK. V dropped 5 bases and J dropped 3 bases, with 14 bases sitting between them. CDR3 length: 14 amino acids. DNA of the CDR3: TGTGCCAGCAGCGTTGGGCACGAGAACTACGAGCAGTACTTC. Its translation: CASSVGHENYEQYF.

The chain joins TRBV9 to TRBJ1-5; D unclear. This CDR3 contains 13 residues. V lost 0 bases and J lost 7, with 8 bases in between. Germline CDR1 and CDR2: SGDLS and YYNGEE. CDR3 sequence (DNA): TGTGCCAGCAGCGTAGATGCCGTCCAGCCCCAGCATTTT. Encoded protein: CASSVDAVQPQHF. Variable domain in full (rest from reference TRBV9 and TRBJ1-5): DSGVTQTPKHLITATGQRVTLRCSPRSGDLSVYWYQQSLDQGLQFLIQYYNGEERAKGNILERFSAQQFPDLHSELNLSSLELGDSALYFCASSVDAVQPQHFGDGTRLSIL.

V gene TRBV18 combines with J gene TRBJ2-1, with TRBD2 matching 8 bases. Germline lookup yields CDR1 KGHSH and CDR2 LQKENI. Trimming removed 6 bases from V and 1 base from J; junction bases left unmatched: 2. This CDR3 is 14 amino acids long. CDR3 nucleotide sequence: TGTGCCAGCTCCCAGCGGGAGTCCTACAATGAGCAGTTCTTC. It translates to CASSQRESYNEQFF.